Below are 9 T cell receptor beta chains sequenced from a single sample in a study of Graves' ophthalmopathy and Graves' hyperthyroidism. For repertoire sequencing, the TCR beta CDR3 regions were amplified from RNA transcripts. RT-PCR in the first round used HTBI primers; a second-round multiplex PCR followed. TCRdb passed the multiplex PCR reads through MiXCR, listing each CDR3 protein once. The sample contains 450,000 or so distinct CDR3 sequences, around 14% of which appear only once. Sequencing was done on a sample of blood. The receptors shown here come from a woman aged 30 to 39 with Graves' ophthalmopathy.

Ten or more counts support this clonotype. In DNA, the CDR3 is TGCGCCAGCAGCTTTAACACAAGGAACACTGAAGCTTTCTTT. Translation: CASSFNTRNTEAFF. V is TRBV5-1 and J is TRBJ1-1; D is ambiguous. Looked up from germline, CDR1 is SGHRS and CDR2 is YFSETQ. The CDR3 contains 14 residues. V dropped 2 bases and J dropped 1 base, with 9 bases sitting between them.

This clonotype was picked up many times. CDR3 amino acids: CASSDSYQETQYF. As DNA, the CDR3 is TGCGCCAGCAGTGACAGTTACCAAGAGACCCAGTACTTC. The chain combines TRBV10-1 with TRBJ2-5, with unresolved D. V shed 3 bases and J shed 0 bases, with 5 bases lying between them. The length of the CDR3 is 13 residues. CDR1 and CDR2 (germline): WNHNN, SYGVQD (reference sequence).

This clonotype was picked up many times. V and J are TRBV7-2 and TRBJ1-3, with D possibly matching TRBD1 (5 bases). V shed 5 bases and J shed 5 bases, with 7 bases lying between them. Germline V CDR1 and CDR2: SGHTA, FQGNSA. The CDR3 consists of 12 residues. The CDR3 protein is CASSRQRNTIYF. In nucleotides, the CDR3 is TGTGCCAGCAGCCGACAGAGAAACACCATATATTTT.

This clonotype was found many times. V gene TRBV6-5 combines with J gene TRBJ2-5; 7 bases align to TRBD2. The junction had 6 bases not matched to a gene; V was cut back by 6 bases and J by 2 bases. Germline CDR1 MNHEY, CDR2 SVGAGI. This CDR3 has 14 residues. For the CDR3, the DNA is TGTGCCAGCAGACAGAGCGGGGTTCAAGAGACCCAGTACTTC. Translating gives CASRQSGVQETQYF.

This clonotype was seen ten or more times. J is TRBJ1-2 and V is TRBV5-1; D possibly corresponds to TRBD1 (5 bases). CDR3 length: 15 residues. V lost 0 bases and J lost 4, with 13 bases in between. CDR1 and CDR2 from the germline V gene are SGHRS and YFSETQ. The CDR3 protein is CASSLGGEFGYGYTF. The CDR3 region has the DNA TGCGCCAGCAGCTTGGGGGGGGAATTCGGCTATGGCTACACCTTC.

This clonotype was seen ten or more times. As DNA, the CDR3 is TGTGCCAGCAGTTTAAGGCGGCCCCGTCTGGATTCACCCCTCCACTTT. Protein: CASSLRRPRLDSPLHF. The chain joins TRBV27 to TRBJ1-6, with D unresolved. Trimming removed 2 bases at V and 8 bases at J, with 16 bases between. The CDR3 totals 16 residues. The germline V gene has CDR1 MNHEY and CDR2 SMNVEV (reference sequence).

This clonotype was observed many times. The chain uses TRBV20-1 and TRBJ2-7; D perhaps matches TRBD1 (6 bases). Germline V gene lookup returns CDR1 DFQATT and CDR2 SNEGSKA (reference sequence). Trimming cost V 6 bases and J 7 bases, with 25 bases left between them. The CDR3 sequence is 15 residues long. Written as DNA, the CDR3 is TGCAGTGCACCCAGTGCAGACAGAGGGGGAGAAGAGCAGTACTTC. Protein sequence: CSAPSADRGGEEQYF.

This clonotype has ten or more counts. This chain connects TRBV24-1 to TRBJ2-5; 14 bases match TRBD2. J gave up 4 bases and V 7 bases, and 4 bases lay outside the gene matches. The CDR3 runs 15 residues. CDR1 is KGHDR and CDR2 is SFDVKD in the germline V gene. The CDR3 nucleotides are TGTGCCACCAGGAATGGGACTAGCGGGAGAGAGACCCAGTACTTC. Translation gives CATRNGTSGRETQYF.

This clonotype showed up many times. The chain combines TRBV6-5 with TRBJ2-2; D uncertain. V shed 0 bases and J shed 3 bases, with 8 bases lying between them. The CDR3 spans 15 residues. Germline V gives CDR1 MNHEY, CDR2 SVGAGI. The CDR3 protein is CASSYSALYTGELFF. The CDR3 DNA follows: TGTGCCAGCAGTTACTCGGCGCTATACACCGGGGAGCTGTTTTTT.